This entry lists 20 T cell receptor beta chains sequenced from one sample in a study of blood T cell repertoires in COVID-19. The table came from immunoSEQ multiplex PCR; TCRdb's copy has only in-frame clones and leaves some out. The table has around 94,000 clones, roughly nine tenths seen once. Sequenced input: peripheral blood. The receptors stem from a woman between 50 and 59 years old with COVID-19, enrolled during active disease.

The chain is built from TRBV7-8 and TRBJ1-2; D is ambiguous. V was trimmed by 0 bases and J by 1 base, leaving 15 bases between them. The CDR3 contains 17 residues. In germline, CDR1 is SGHVS, CDR2 FQNEAQ. The CDR3 reads CASSLASMYDLNYGYTF. Here the CDR3 DNA reads TGTGCCAGCAGCTTAGCGAGTATGTACGATCTTAACTATGGCTACACCTTC.

CDR3 DNA: TGTGCCAGCAGCCAGCTCAGGGCTGGCTACACCTTC. Translation: CASSQLRAGYTF. This chain links TRBV3-1 (or the pseudogene TRBV3-2) with TRBJ1-2; D is possibly TRBD1 (5 bases). The CDR3 sequence is 12 residues long. The V gene lost 3 bases and the J gene lost 7 bases, with 9 bases spanning the gap. In germline, CDR1 is LGHDT, CDR2 YNNKEL (reference sequence).

The J gene is TRBJ2-7, the V gene TRBV5-6; 10 bases align to TRBD1. The trim removed 0 bases at V and 4 bases at J, leaving 4 bases unmatched. This CDR3 has 15 amino acids. Germline CDR1 SGHDT, CDR2 YYEEEE. The CDR3 nucleotides are TGTGCCAGCAGCTTGGCGGGACAGGGGTTATACGAGCAGTACTTC. Its protein is CASSLAGQGLYEQYF.

The J gene is TRBJ1-2, the V gene TRBV5-4; maybe TRBD1 (6 bases). With 4 bases removed from V and 4 bases from J, the gap between germline ends came to 17 bases. CDR3 length equals 15 residues. From germline, CDR1 is SGHNT and CDR2 YYREEE (reference sequence). The CDR3 protein is CASSPQDSDLYGYTF. CDR3 sequence (DNA): TGTGCCAGCAGCCCCCAGGACAGTGACCTCTATGGCTACACCTTC.

The CDR3 nucleotides read TGTGCCAGCAGCTTAAGGGGGCGAGATACGCAGTATTTT. It codes for CASSLRGRDTQYF. The chain couples TRBV7-9 to TRBJ2-3, with 7 bases lining up with TRBD1. The germline V gene has CDR1 SEHNR and CDR2 FQNEAQ (reference sequence). This CDR3 is 13 amino acids long. V shed 2 bases, J shed 5 bases, and the junction held 1 base outside the gene matches.

The J gene is TRBJ1-2, the V gene TRBV4-3; D unresolved. V was cut by 0 bases and J by 5 bases, with 16 bases left in between. CDR1 LGHNA and CDR2 YSLEER come from the germline V gene. This CDR3 is built from 16 residues. This CDR3 is CASSQEAKRTGYGYTF. The CDR3, as DNA: TGCGCCAGCAGCCAAGAGGCTAAGAGGACTGGGTATGGCTACACCTTC.

The chain links TRBV6-6 to TRBJ2-7; 7 bases are a match to TRBD1. CDR1 MNHNY and CDR2 SVGAGI come from the germline V gene (reference sequence). This CDR3 has 13 residues. Losses at the gene ends were 5 bases for V and 2 bases for J; bases not matched to a gene: 3. CDR3 nucleotide sequence: TGTGCCAGCAGTCTCGGGACAGCCTACGAGCAGTACTTC. It encodes CASSLGTAYEQYF.

A single count supports this clone. This rearrangement joins TRBV25-1 to TRBJ1-2; 7 bases map to TRBD1. Germline V gene data show CDR1 as MGHDK and CDR2 as SYGVNS. The J segment lost 4 bases and the V segment lost 6 bases, leaving 5 bases of the junction unmatched. The CDR3 covers 13 residues. The CDR3 sequence is CASRQGSTYGYTF. For the CDR3, the DNA is TGTGCCAGCAGACAGGGGTCCACCTATGGCTACACCTTC.

The chain links TRBV6-5 to TRBJ1-6, with 7 bases fitting TRBD1. The CDR3 length is 14 residues. The V gene's germline CDR1 is MNHEY and CDR2 SVGAGI. V lost 5 bases to trimming and J lost 6 bases; unmatched junction nucleotides: 4. In DNA, the CDR3 is TGTGCCAGCAGTCGACAGGGTGGTAATTCACCCCTCCACTTT. This gives the protein CASSRQGGNSPLHF.

This chain uses TRBV6-1 with TRBJ2-3; 7 bases match TRBD1. The CDR3 consists of 17 residues. The germline V gene encodes CDR1 MNHNS and CDR2 SASEGT. The J segment lost 7 bases and the V segment lost 6 bases, leaving 19 bases of the junction unmatched. The CDR3 here is CASRERTGYLSLYTQYF. In DNA form, the CDR3 reads TGTGCCAGCAGGGAACGGACAGGCTACCTCAGCTTGTATACGCAGTATTTT.

This chain uses TRBV18 with TRBJ2-7; D is possibly TRBD2 (6 bases). The CDR3 is 14 amino acids. With 5 bases removed from V and 5 bases from J, the gap between germline ends came to 16 bases. The germline gives CDR1 KGHSH, CDR2 LQKENI. In DNA form, the CDR3 reads TGTGCCAGCTCAGGTCCGGAGGGTAACCACGAGCAGTACTTC. Translation: CASSGPEGNHEQYF.

V usage is TRBV24-1 and J usage is TRBJ2-1; 10 bases map to TRBD2. CDR3 length equals 19 residues. Trimming at V came to 0 bases and at J to 8 bases, leaving 15 bases not matched to a gene. Germline lookup yields CDR1 KGHDR and CDR2 SFDVKD. The CDR3 region is CATSDLPSGGPLSGHEQFF. CDR3 coding DNA: TGTGCCACCAGTGATTTGCCTAGCGGGGGACCCCTCAGTGGCCATGAGCAGTTCTTC.

The rearrangement uses TRBV29-1 and TRBJ2-7; D is undetermined. The V gene's germline CDR1 is SQVTM and CDR2 ANQGSEA. The V end lost 6 bases, the J end lost 0 bases, and 15 bases lay between the germline ends. The CDR3 loop spans 14 amino acids. For the CDR3, the DNA is TGCAGCGTGTTATCGGTGCTCTCCTCCTACGAGCAGTACTTC. Protein: CSVLSVLSSYEQYF.

The rearrangement links TRBV6-5 to TRBJ2-1, with unresolved D. The V gene lost 2 bases and the J gene lost 7 bases, with 6 bases spanning the gap. This CDR3 has 12 amino acids. CDR1 MNHEY and CDR2 SVGAGI come from the germline V gene. The CDR3 nucleotides are TGTGCCAGCAGTTACACGGGTAATGAGCAGTTCTTC. It specifies CASSYTGNEQFF.

This clone was seen a single time. The chain joins TRBV19 to TRBJ1-2; the D is unclear. This CDR3 spans 13 amino acids. Per germline, CDR1 LNHDA and CDR2 SQIVND (reference sequence). V dropped 2 bases and J dropped 1 base, with 5 bases sitting between them. In DNA form, the CDR3 reads TGTGCCAGTAGTATACAGATTAACTATGGCTACACCTTC. Its protein is CASSIQINYGYTF.

The genes are TRBV15 and TRBJ2-1; weak D call: TRBD2 (6 bases). V was cut by 4 bases and J by 4 bases, with 14 bases left in between. The CDR3 is 15 amino acids. Germline CDR1 reads LNHNV; CDR2 reads YYDKDF (reference sequence). The CDR3 here is CATSNGAGPYNEQFF. The CDR3, as DNA: TGTGCCACCAGCAATGGAGCGGGTCCATACAATGAGCAGTTCTTC.

CDR3 sequence: CASSQDPDRGYGYTF. The CDR3 nucleotides read TGCGCCAGCAGCCAAGACCCCGACAGGGGATATGGCTACACCTTC. The gene calls are TRBV4-1 and TRBJ1-2, with TRBD1 matching over 8 bases. The ends lost 0 bases at V and 5 bases at J; junction bases unmatched: 5. Germline loops: CDR1 MGHRA, CDR2 YSYEKL. The CDR3 has 15 residues.

This sequence joins TRBV5-1 and TRBJ2-1, with 8 bases lining up with TRBD2. Losses at the gene ends were 0 bases for V and 4 bases for J; bases not matched to a gene: 6. CDR3 length: 16 amino acids. Germline CDR1 is SGHRS and CDR2 is YFSETQ. As DNA, the CDR3 is TGCGCCAGCAGCTTGGGCACTAGCGGTGATTACAATGAGCAGTTCTTC. Translating it yields CASSLGTSGDYNEQFF.

V gene TRBV5-1 combines with J gene TRBJ1-4; 9 nucleotides agree with TRBD1. Germline CDR1 SGHRS, CDR2 YFSETQ. The V gene end was trimmed by 2 bases and the J gene end by 5 bases; junction bases not matched to a gene: 4. This CDR3 contains 15 residues. CDR3: CASSLTGTGNEKLFF. The CDR3 DNA reads TGCGCCAGCAGCTTAACCGGGACAGGGAATGAAAAACTGTTTTTT.

This chain connects TRBV7-8 to TRBJ1-2, with 10 nucleotides matching TRBD1. The CDR3 runs 16 residues. Germline V CDR1 and CDR2: SGHVS, FQNEAQ. V lost 5 bases to trimming and J lost 4 bases; unmatched junction nucleotides: 10. CDR3 region: CASSPRTGGTLYGYTF. The CDR3 DNA follows: TGTGCCAGCAGCCCCCGGACAGGGGGGACGCTCTATGGCTACACCTTC.